These 13 T cell receptor beta chains share one sample of origin, sequenced in a study of cytomegalovirus exposure and HLA in healthy donors. Amplification used 60 Vbeta primers and 13 Jbeta primers. Here immunoSEQ multiplex PCR was the method, and the copy in TCRdb shows in-frame clones only, minus some. Here the sample spans 95,000 to 110,000 clones, roughly 78% being singletons. Material for sequencing was PBMCs. These receptors were taken from a woman aged 40 to 49 in good health and CMV-seronegative.

The chain carries TRBV19 and TRBJ1-5, with 11 nucleotides matching TRBD1. V trimming: 10 bases; J trimming: 6 bases; junction bases outside the gene matches: 8. The V gene's germline CDR1 is LNHDA and CDR2 SQIVND (reference sequence). This CDR3 spans 14 amino acids. The CDR3 DNA reads as TGTGCCACGACCTCCGGACAGGGGGCTCAGCCCCAGCATTTT. Translated, it gives CATTSGQGAQPQHF.

CDR3 DNA: TGTGCCATCAGTGAGTTGGACAGGGGTAATTCACCCCTCCACTTT. Encoded protein: CAISELDRGNSPLHF. The J gene is TRBJ1-6, the V gene TRBV10-3, with 9 bases fitting TRBD1. The CDR3 is 15 residues long. Germline assignment: CDR1 ENHRY and CDR2 SYGVKD. J lost 6 bases, V lost 1 base, and 1 base had no gene match.

V gene TRBV27 combines with J gene TRBJ2-1, with D maybe TRBD2 (6 bases). V dropped 2 bases and J dropped 12 bases, with 8 bases sitting between them. Germline V CDR1 and CDR2: MNHEY, SMNVEV (reference sequence). The CDR3 spans 11 residues. As DNA, the CDR3 is TGTGCCAGCAGTTTAGGAGGGTTGCAGTTCTTC. Amino acids: CASSLGGLQFF.

The chain employs TRBV9 and TRBJ2-5; tentatively, D is TRBD2 (6 bases). CDR1 and CDR2 from the germline V gene are SGDLS and YYNGEE. V was pared by 0 bases and J by 6 bases, with 9 bases between. CDR3 length equals 13 residues. The chain's CDR3 is CASSVGLVQTQYF. DNA for the CDR3: TGTGCCAGCAGCGTAGGACTAGTACAGACCCAGTACTTC.

In the case of this clone: A junction boundary mismatches the germline segment, possibly from a read error. This sequence joins TRBV4-1 and TRBJ2-3; 12 bases are a match to TRBD2. This CDR3 has 20 amino acids. CDR1 and CDR2 (germline): MGHRA, YSYEKL. Here the CDR3 DNA reads TGCGCCAGCAGTCAAGCGGGGTTTTTCGGACTAGCGGGAAGCACAGATACGCAGTATTTT. Its translation is CASSQAGFFGLAGSTDTQYF.

This chain connects TRBV5-4 to TRBJ2-1; D is unresolved. Germline-derived CDR1 and CDR2 are SGHNT and YYREEE (reference sequence). CDR3 length: 16 residues. V lost 4 bases and J 0 bases, leaving 14 bases between the germline ends. DNA for the CDR3: TGTGCCAGCAGCCCCGTAGTTTCCAACTCCTACAATGAGCAGTTCTTC. Translated: CASSPVVSNSYNEQFF.

This clone was found once. The chain carries TRBV27 and TRBJ2-5; possible D gene TRBD2, 6 bases. Judging by the DNA end, TRBJ2-7 fits better; the J call may be wrong. The CDR3 is 15 residues long. The germline gives CDR1 MNHEY, CDR2 SMNVEV (reference sequence). CDR3 sequence: CASSQVAVSSYEQYF. The CDR3 region has the DNA TGTGCCAGCAGCCAGGTAGCGGTAAGCTCCTACGAGCAGTACTTC.

This sequence joins TRBV7-9 and TRBJ2-3; the D gene is possibly TRBD2 (5 bases). The CDR3 is 18 residues long. Deletions cut 3 bases from V and 5 bases from J, with 24 bases between. CDR1 and CDR2 from the germline V gene are SEHNR and FQNEAQ (reference sequence). CDR3 DNA: TGTGCCAGCAGCTTTCCGGCAAGGCTCTTAGAGGGCCGAGATACGCAGTATTTT. Translated: CASSFPARLLEGRDTQYF.

This rearrangement joins TRBV29-1 to TRBJ1-3; tentative D call: TRBD1 (5 bases). There are 15 residues in the CDR3. The ends were cut back, 6 bases at V and 3 bases at J, with 18 bases in the middle. The germline V gene encodes CDR1 SQVTM and CDR2 ANQGSEA. CDR3 DNA sequence: TGCAGCGTGAGGGTGGGGGGGACGGATGGAAACACCATATATTTT. It encodes CSVRVGGTDGNTIYF. Supplemented by reference TRBV29-1 and TRBJ1-3, the full variable domain reads SAVISQKPSRDICQRGTSLTIQCQVDSQVTMMFWYRQQPGQSLTLIATANQGSEATYESGFVIDKFPISRPNLTFSTLTVSNMSPEDSSIYLCSVRVGGTDGNTIYFGEGSWLTVV.

This clone was found a few times. The chain combines TRBV6-5 with TRBJ1-5; D might be TRBD1 (6 bases). Germline CDR1 is MNHEY and CDR2 is SVGAGI. The CDR3 extends over 13 amino acids. The V gene lost 4 bases and the J gene lost 7 bases, with 11 bases spanning the gap. DNA for the CDR3: TGTGCCAGCAGTTTTTCAGGGGAACAGCCCCAGCATTTT. It translates to CASSFSGEQPQHF.

This sequence joins TRBV25-1 and TRBJ1-1; TRBD1 might be the D (5 bases). Germline loops: CDR1 MGHDK, CDR2 SYGVNS. Trimming left V 3 bases short and J 1 base short, with 9 bases between. The CDR3 is made up of 14 amino acids. The CDR3 bases are TGTGCCAGCAGTGAGTCAGGGCCGAACACTGAAGCTTTCTTT. It encodes CASSESGPNTEAFF.

This chain joins TRBV4-3 and TRBJ2-3, with 11 bases that match TRBD2. Germline V gene data show CDR1 as LGHNA and CDR2 as YSLEER. Trimming took 3 bases from V and 3 from J; bases not matched to a gene: 5. The CDR3 runs 16 residues. For the CDR3, the DNA is TGCGCCAGCAGCCAGGATACTAGCGGGAGAACAGATACGCAGTATTTT. This gives the protein CASSQDTSGRTDTQYF.

This clone was counted a single time. The gene calls are TRBV6-5 and TRBJ1-2; perhaps TRBD1 as D (6 bases). In germline, CDR1 is MNHEY, CDR2 SVGAGI. The CDR3 spans 15 residues. This chain's CDR3 is CATGGLGGGNYGYTF. The CDR3 DNA reads as TGTGCGACCGGCGGGCTGGGAGGGGGGAACTATGGCTACACCTTC.